A selection of T cell receptor beta chains follows, all from one sample in a study of T cells expressing NK-cell markers. TCRdb reprocessed the 5' RACE reads; each CDR3 protein has one entry and no DNA is given. The table lists under 200,000 distinct CDR3 sequences, with roughly 18% in the top ten. Sample: blood T cells: a sorted CD56 or NKG2C T cell subset, CD4+ or CD8+ T cells, or bulk PBMC T cells (not recorded which). Receptors originate from a woman aged 18 to 75 in good health. The CDR3 runs from the conserved cysteine through the conserved F or W. Clone size is not always given. Where it is, it says once, few, many or a class for expanded clones.

cdr3_aa: CSARASPGGETQYF
v_call: TRBV20-1
clone_size: NA
j_call: TRBJ2-5

cdr3_aa: CASSIGLRSETQYF
v_call: TRBV27
clone_size: NA
j_call: TRBJ2-5

cdr3_aa: CASSRVTTEAFF
v_call: TRBV2
clone_size: NA
j_call: TRBJ1-1

cdr3_aa: CASSQLMFNPGQEGRAQHF
v_call: TRBV4-1
clone_size: medium-sized
j_call: TRBJ1-5

cdr3_aa: CASSLRSQDEQFF
v_call: TRBV7-3
clone_size: NA
j_call: TRBJ2-1

cdr3_aa: CASSLPLGDYEQYF
v_call: TRBV7-8
clone_size: NA
j_call: TRBJ2-7

cdr3_aa: CASSPRSWGSEQFF
v_call: TRBV14
clone_size: NA
j_call: TRBJ2-1

cdr3_aa: CAWSVRAVKARTEAFF
v_call: TRBV30
clone_size: NA
j_call: TRBJ1-1

cdr3_aa: CSATNPGGAYEQYF
v_call: TRBV20-1
clone_size: NA
j_call: TRBJ2-7

cdr3_aa: CASSSYEDNGNTEAFF
v_call: TRBV5-1
clone_size: NA
j_call: TRBJ1-1

cdr3_aa: CASSYSGREDEQFF
v_call: TRBV6-5
clone_size: NA
j_call: TRBJ2-1

cdr3_aa: CASSLVRDRVVPEAFF
v_call: TRBV7-9
clone_size: NA
j_call: TRBJ1-1

cdr3_aa: CASSGSQGWEEQYF
v_call: TRBV5-1
clone_size: NA
j_call: TRBJ2-7

cdr3_aa: CASSYSTGNYGYTF
v_call: TRBV6-5
clone_size: NA
j_call: TRBJ1-2

cdr3_aa: CASSRDSYTEAFF
v_call: TRBV27
clone_size: NA
j_call: TRBJ1-1

cdr3_aa: CASSLAEVRSYGYTF
v_call: TRBV7-9
clone_size: NA
j_call: TRBJ1-2

cdr3_aa: CASSSAPGVGYGYTF
v_call: TRBV7-2
clone_size: NA
j_call: TRBJ1-2

cdr3_aa: CASSLTPGFYNSPLHF
v_call: TRBV5-5
clone_size: NA
j_call: TRBJ1-6

cdr3_aa: CASGLGVQGETQYF
v_call: TRBV12-5
clone_size: NA
j_call: TRBJ2-5

cdr3_aa: CAISDDSGSPLHF
v_call: TRBV10-3
clone_size: NA
j_call: TRBJ1-6

cdr3_aa: CASSPPIGGTGELFF
v_call: TRBV5-1
clone_size: NA
j_call: TRBJ2-2

cdr3_aa: CASRSHLGLAGSDTQYF
v_call: TRBV27
clone_size: NA
j_call: TRBJ2-3

cdr3_aa: CASSIRFQGYTEAFF
v_call: TRBV5-4
clone_size: NA
j_call: TRBJ1-1

cdr3_aa: CASSLGQGARNEQFF
v_call: TRBV6-1
clone_size: NA
j_call: TRBJ2-1

cdr3_aa: CASSDRAGGYNEQFF
v_call: TRBV6-4
clone_size: NA
j_call: TRBJ2-1

cdr3_aa: CASSELAGGLGEQYF
v_call: TRBV2
clone_size: NA
j_call: TRBJ2-7

cdr3_aa: CASTKEGQETQYF
v_call: TRBV12-1
clone_size: NA
j_call: TRBJ2-5

cdr3_aa: CASSGNSDTPGLTFF
v_call: TRBV5-1
clone_size: NA
j_call: TRBJ1-1

cdr3_aa: CASSPGTLAGYTF
v_call: TRBV18
clone_size: NA
j_call: TRBJ1-2

cdr3_aa: CSASGSGGAHGELFF
v_call: TRBV20-1
clone_size: NA
j_call: TRBJ2-2

cdr3_aa: CASSPTPRDSEQFF
v_call: TRBV18
clone_size: NA
j_call: TRBJ2-1

cdr3_aa: CASRPSGAAYEQYF
v_call: TRBV27
clone_size: NA
j_call: TRBJ2-7

cdr3_aa: CASSSKTGGNTIYF
v_call: TRBV5-5
clone_size: NA
j_call: TRBJ1-3

cdr3_aa: CASSTRVNEQFF
v_call: TRBV19
clone_size: NA
j_call: TRBJ2-1

cdr3_aa: CSAREGTGGHEQYF
v_call: TRBV20-1
clone_size: NA
j_call: TRBJ2-7

cdr3_aa: CAITGSSNQPQHF
v_call: TRBV10-3
clone_size: NA
j_call: TRBJ1-5

cdr3_aa: CASSLGLAGGANEQFF
v_call: TRBV12-3/TRBV12-4
clone_size: NA
j_call: TRBJ2-1

cdr3_aa: CASSYSGTGGMAFF
v_call: TRBV6-5
clone_size: NA
j_call: TRBJ1-1

cdr3_aa: CAISESPPLAGVHNEQFF
v_call: TRBV10-3
clone_size: NA
j_call: TRBJ2-1

cdr3_aa: CASSKRQGASEQYF
v_call: TRBV3-1
clone_size: NA
j_call: TRBJ2-7

cdr3_aa: CASSSGGAGSNEKLFF
v_call: TRBV7-4
clone_size: NA
j_call: TRBJ1-4

cdr3_aa: CASSPGTGGVQYF
v_call: TRBV3-1
clone_size: NA
j_call: TRBJ2-5

cdr3_aa: CASSQDTNAIETQYF
v_call: TRBV3-1
clone_size: NA
j_call: TRBJ2-5

cdr3_aa: CASSQSLAPQETQYF
v_call: TRBV3-1
clone_size: NA
j_call: TRBJ2-5

cdr3_aa: CAISDFGKLAGGSYEQYF
v_call: TRBV10-3
clone_size: NA
j_call: TRBJ2-7